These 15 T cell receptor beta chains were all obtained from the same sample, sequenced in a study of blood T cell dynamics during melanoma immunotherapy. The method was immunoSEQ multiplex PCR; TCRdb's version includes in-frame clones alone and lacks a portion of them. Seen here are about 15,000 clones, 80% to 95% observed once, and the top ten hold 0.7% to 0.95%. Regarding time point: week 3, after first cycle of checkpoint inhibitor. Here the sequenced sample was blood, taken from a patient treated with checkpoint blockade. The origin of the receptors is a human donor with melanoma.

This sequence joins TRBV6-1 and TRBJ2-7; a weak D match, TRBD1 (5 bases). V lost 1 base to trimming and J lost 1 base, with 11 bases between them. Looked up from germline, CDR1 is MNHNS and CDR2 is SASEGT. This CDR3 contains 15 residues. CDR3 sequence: CASSEDDRGSYEQYF. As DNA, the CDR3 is TGTGCCAGCAGTGAAGATGATAGGGGATCCTACGAGCAGTACTTC.

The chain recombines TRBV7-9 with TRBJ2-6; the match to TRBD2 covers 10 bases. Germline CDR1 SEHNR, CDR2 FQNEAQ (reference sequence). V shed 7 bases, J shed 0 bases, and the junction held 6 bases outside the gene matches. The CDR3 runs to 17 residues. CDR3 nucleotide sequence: TGTGCCAGCACGTCTAGCGGGGGCCGCTCTGGGGCCAACGTCCTGACTTTC. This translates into CASTSSGGRSGANVLTF.

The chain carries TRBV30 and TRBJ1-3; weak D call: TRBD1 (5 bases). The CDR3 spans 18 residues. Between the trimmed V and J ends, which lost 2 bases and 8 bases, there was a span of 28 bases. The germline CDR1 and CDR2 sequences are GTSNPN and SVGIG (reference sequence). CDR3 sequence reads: CAWSPLRVTRGKNDTIYF. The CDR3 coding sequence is TGTGCCTGGAGTCCCTTACGGGTTACCCGGGGGAAGAATGACACCATATATTTT.

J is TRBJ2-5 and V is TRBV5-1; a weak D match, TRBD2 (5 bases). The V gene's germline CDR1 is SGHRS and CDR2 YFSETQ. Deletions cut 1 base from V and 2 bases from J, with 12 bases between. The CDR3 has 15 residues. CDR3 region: CASSLTRTRQETQYF. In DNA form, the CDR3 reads TGCGCCAGCAGCTTGACTAGAACCCGACAAGAGACCCAGTACTTC.

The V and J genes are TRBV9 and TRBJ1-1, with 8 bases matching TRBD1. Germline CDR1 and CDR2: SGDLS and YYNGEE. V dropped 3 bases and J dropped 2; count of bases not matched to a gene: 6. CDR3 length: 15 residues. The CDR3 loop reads CASSATDRGNTEAFF. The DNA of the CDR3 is TGTGCCAGCAGCGCGACCGACAGGGGTAACACTGAAGCTTTCTTT. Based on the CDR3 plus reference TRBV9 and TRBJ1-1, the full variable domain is DSGVTQTPKHLITATGQRVTLRCSPRSGDLSVYWYQQSLDQGLQFLIQYYNGEERAKGNILERFSAQQFPDLHSELNLSSLELGDSALYFCASSATDRGNTEAFFGQGTRLTVV.

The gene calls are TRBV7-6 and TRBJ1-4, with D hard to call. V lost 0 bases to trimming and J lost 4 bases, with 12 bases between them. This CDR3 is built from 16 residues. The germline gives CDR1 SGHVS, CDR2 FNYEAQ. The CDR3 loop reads CASSLALGRRNEKLFF. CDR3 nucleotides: TGTGCCAGCAGCTTAGCCCTCGGCCGGCGTAATGAAAAACTGTTTTTT. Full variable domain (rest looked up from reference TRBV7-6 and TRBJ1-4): GAGVSQSPRYKVTKRGQDVALRCDPISGHVSLYWYRQALGQGPEFLTYFNYEAQQDKSGLPNDRFSAERPEGSISTLTIQRTEQRDSAMYRCASSLALGRRNEKLFFGSGTQLSVL.

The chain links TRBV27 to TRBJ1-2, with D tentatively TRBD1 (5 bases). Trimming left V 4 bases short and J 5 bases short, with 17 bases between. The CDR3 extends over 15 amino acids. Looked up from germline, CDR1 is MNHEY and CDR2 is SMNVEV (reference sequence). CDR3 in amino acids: CASSSTDSLSYGYTF. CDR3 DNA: TGTGCCAGCAGTTCCACTGACAGCCTTTCATATGGCTACACCTTC.

The CDR3 sequence: CASSGDTSNYGYTF. CDR3 sequence (DNA): TGTGCCAGCAGCGGGGACACCTCTAACTATGGCTACACCTTC. The chain uses TRBV9 and TRBJ1-2; possibly TRBD1 for D (6 bases). V was shortened by 3 bases and J by 0 bases, with 9 bases between the two germline ends. The CDR3 spans 14 residues. Germline values: CDR1 SGDLS, CDR2 YYNGEE. Drawing the rest from reference TRBV9 and TRBJ1-2, the complete variable domain is DSGVTQTPKHLITATGQRVTLRCSPRSGDLSVYWYQQSLDQGLQFLIQYYNGEERAKGNILERFSAQQFPDLHSELNLSSLELGDSALYFCASSGDTSNYGYTFGSGTRLTVV.

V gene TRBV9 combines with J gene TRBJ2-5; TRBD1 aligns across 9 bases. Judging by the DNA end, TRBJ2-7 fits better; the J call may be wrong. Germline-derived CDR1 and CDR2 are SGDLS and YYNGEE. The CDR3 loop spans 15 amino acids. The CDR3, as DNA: TGTGCCAGCAGCGTAGACCCGGGACAGGGTTCCGAGCAGTACTTC. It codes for CASSVDPGQGSEQYF.

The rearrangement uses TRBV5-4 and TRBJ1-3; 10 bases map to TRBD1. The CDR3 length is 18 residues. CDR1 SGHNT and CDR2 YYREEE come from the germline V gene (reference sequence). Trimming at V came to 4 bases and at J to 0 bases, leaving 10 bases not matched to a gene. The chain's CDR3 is CASSPPGQGPNSGNTIYF. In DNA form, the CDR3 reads TGTGCCAGCAGCCCCCCGGGACAGGGGCCCAACTCTGGAAACACCATATATTTT. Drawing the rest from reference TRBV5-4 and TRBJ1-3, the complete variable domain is ETGVTQSPTHLIKTRGQQVTLRCSSQSGHNTVSWYQQALGQGPQFIFQYYREEENGRGNFPPRFSGLQFPNYSSELNVNALELDDSALYLCASSPPGQGPNSGNTIYFGEGSWLTVV.

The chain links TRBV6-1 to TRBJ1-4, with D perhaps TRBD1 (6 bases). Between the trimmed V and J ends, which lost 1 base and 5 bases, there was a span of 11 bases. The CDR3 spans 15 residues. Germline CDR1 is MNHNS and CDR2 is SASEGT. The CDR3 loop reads CASSEGRGQNEKLFF. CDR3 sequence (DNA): TGTGCCAGCAGTGAAGGGCGGGGGCAGAATGAAAAACTGTTTTTT.

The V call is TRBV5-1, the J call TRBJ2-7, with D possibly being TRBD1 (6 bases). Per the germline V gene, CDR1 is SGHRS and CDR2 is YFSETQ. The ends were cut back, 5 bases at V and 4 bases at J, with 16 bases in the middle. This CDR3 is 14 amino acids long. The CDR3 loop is CASSLTGLSYEQYF. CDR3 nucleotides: TGCGCCAGCAGTTTAACAGGGCTTTCGTACGAGCAGTACTTC.

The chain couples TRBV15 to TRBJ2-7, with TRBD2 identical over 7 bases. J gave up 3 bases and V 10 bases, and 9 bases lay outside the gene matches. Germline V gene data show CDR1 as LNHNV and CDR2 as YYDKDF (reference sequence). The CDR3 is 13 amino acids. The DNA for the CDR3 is TGTGCCAAGCCCCAGCGGGATTGCTACGAGCAGTACTTC. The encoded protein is CAKPQRDCYEQYF.

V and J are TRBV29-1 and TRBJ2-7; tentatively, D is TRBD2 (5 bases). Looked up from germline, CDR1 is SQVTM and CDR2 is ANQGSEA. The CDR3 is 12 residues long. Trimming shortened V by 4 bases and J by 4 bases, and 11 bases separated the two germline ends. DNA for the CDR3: TGCAGCGTTGTTGTGAGAGGGTACGAGCAGTACTTC. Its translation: CSVVVRGYEQYF.

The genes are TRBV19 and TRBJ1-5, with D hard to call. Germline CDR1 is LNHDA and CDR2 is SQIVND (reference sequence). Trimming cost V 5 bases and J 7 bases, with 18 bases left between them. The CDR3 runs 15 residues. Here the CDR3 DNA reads TGTGCCAGTAGTCTCTCGGACTTATTAATGCAGCCCCAGCATTTT. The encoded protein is CASSLSDLLMQPQHF. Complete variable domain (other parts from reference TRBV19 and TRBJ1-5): DGGITQSPKYLFRKEGQNVTLSCEQNLNHDAMYWYRQDPGQGLRLIYYSQIVNDFQKGDIAEGYSVSREKKESFPLTVTSAQKNPTAFYLCASSLSDLLMQPQHFGDGTRLSIL.